Included here is one TCR beta chain sequence, with context. Its recognized antigen is unknown. Each CD8+ T cell subset was flow-sorted in triplicate, with over 250,000 cells per subset placed directly into RLT lysis buffer. To keep memory contaminants out, a stringent definition of naive CD8+ T cells was applied: CD45RO-CCR7+CD27+CD95-. Standard density gradient centrifugation was used to isolate peripheral blood mononuclear cells from buffy coats. Naive CXCR3-negative and CXCR3-positive CD8+ T cells were flow-sorted using a FACSAria III. Total RNA was extracted from sorted cells using an RNeasy Mini Kit. Taken from cysteine to phenylalanine, the CDR3 has 18 residues. No DNA has been recorded. CDR1 and CDR2 are drawn from the germline V gene: SGDLS, YYNGEE. Sequencing instrument: NextSeq 550. The Human TCR Profiling Kit (MiLaboratory) was used to make UMI-labeled 5' RACE TRB cDNA libraries. cDNA synthesis used the entire amount of extracted RNA, and PCR amplification then used the entire amount of cDNA produced. Libraries were prepared in parallel using an identical number of PCR cycles. On the authors' methods: With a minimum of two reads required per UMI, MIGEC and MiXCR pulled out about 50,000 +/- 10,000 unique UMI-labeled TRB cDNA molecules from each library. On average, each library contained about 40,000 +/- 10,000 functional in-frame TRB CDR3 nucleotide clonotypes without stop codons. After downsampling to 5000 UMI-labeled TRB molecules per sample, diversity metrics such as normalized Shannon-Wiener and Chao1 were calculated in VDJtools. VDJtools computed clonotype-size-weighted physicochemical properties of the central five CDR3 residues: interaction energy, strength, volume and Kidera factor 4. The reads went through TCRdb reprocessing, and each CDR3 protein sequence gets one entry with no DNA. These V and J calls derive from TCRdb rather than the authors' analysis. The sample has over 150,000 distinct CDR3 sequences on record. The biggest ten clones account for 0.45% to 0.55% of the sample.

The sample originates from a study of CXCR3-negative and CXCR3-positive naive CD8 T cells (dated by TCRdb to about 2019). Broadly, across the study: Roughly 150 million TRB reads were obtained in total, roughly 1.5 +/- 0.3 million reads per library. TRBV-TRBJ cluster analysis included naive subsets from roughly 5 donors and memory cells from 3 donors. Diversity and physicochemical repertoire analyses were performed on approximately 10 donors pooled from two independent experiments.

The study at large found these results: Repertoire diversity was comparably high in both naive subsets but much lower in memory CD8+ T cells. Because CXCR3 expression was partially decreased after cryopreservation, freshly isolated PBMCs were used for most assays. Compared with CXCR3-negative naive cells, CXCR3-positive naive cells had TRB CDR3s with higher hydrophobicity (lower Kidera factor 4), lower energy, and higher strength and volume indices. Because surface CD5, which is linked to self-reactivity in mice, was comparable between the naive subsets, TCR interaction strength was also inferred from TRB CDR3 physicochemical properties. Within the same donor, TRBV-TRBJ usage looked similar between naive CXCR3-negative and CXCR3-positive cells, but memory cells had distinct patterns.

The chain was built from TRBV9 and TRBJ2-1; TCRdb gives TRBD1 as the D gene, but with no DNA this cannot be confirmed. The origin of this receptor is a human donor in good health. Some clones in this sample may be carry-over from other donors' samples. The sequenced material came from naive CXCR3+ CD8+ T cells from blood. What the cell subset or site label conveys for this sample: CD45RO-CCR7+CD27+CD95- naive CD8+ T cells expressing CXCR3 (TNR3+). CDR3 region: CASSDDPNSTTLWNEQFF.